This T cell receptor (beta chain) was documented in a study of blood T cell repertoires in COVID-19. In the study overall: Italy, Spain and the United States were the sources of the convalescent and acute COVID-19 samples. Nucleic acid was either cDNA or gDNA, and it came from T cells, B-cell-depleted T cells, or PBMCs.

Authors' methods: Researchers report that nucleated cell counts were estimated from reference gene primer amplification. Profiled with immunoSEQ multiplex PCR; TCRdb holds only in-frame clones, not every one. That table supplies the V and J calls and clone size; D and trimming were determined from the DNA. The sample has fewer than 300,000 clones; around 82% are singletons. The CDR3 has 16 amino acids. The germline V and J ends were trimmed by 4 bases and 2 bases, with 17 bases remaining between them. In germline, CDR1 is MDHEN, CDR2 SYDVKM. The clonotype originates from a woman aged 18-29 years with acute or convalescent COVID-19. J is TRBJ1-2 and V is TRBV28, with D hard to call. The specimen sequenced was peripheral blood. The CDR3 coding sequence is TGTGCCAGCAGTTGGGAGACCCGGGCTCTGAACTATGGCTACACCTTC. This gives the protein CASSWETRALNYGYTF.